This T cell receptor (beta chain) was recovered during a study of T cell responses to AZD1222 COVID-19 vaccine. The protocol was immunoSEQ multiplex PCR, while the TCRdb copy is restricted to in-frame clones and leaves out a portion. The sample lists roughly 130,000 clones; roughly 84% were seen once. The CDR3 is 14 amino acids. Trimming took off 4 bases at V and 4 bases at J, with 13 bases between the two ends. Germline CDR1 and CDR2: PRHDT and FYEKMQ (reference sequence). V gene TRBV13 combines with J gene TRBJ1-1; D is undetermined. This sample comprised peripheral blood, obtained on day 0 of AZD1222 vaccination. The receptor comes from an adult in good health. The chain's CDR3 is CASSSFHIATEAFF. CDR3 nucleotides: TGTGCCAGCAGCTCGTTCCACATCGCCACTGAAGCTTTCTTT.